A single count supports the clone carrying this T cell receptor beta chain. The data stem from a study of blood T cell repertoires in COVID-19. About the research overall: Collection of acute and convalescent COVID-19 samples took place in the United States, Italy and Spain. In each case, the material was cDNA or gDNA derived from T cells, B-cell-depleted T cells, or PBMCs.

CDR3 size: 15 residues. Trimming removed 3 bases from V and 5 bases from J, with 16 bases in between. Per the germline V gene, CDR1 is MNHEY and CDR2 is SMNVEV (reference sequence). As originally analysed: Scientists estimated how many nucleated cells there were by amplifying reference gene primers. TCRdb's table, derived via immunoSEQ multiplex PCR, lists solely in-frame clones and lacks some. That table supplies the V and J calls and clone size; D and trimming were determined from the DNA. Among 150,000 to 200,000 clones listed, roughly 80% were seen once. This sequence joins TRBV27 and TRBJ2-5; TRBD1 might be the D (6 bases). This TCR derives from a middle-aged woman with COVID-19, enrolled during active disease. The sample consisted of peripheral blood. The CDR3 sequence is CASSFNQGQGETQYF. DNA for the CDR3: TGTGCCAGCAGTTTTAATCAGGGGCAGGGGGAGACCCAGTACTTC.